The 3 T cell receptor beta chains below come from one sample, sequenced in a study of blood T cell repertoires in COVID-19. Clones were sequenced by immunoSEQ multiplex PCR, and TCRdb holds only the in-frame ones, with some missing. The sample carries about 46,000 clones, 83% recorded once. The sequenced sample was peripheral blood. The origin of the receptors is a woman of 80 years or more with acute or convalescent COVID-19.

The chain couples TRBV7-9 to TRBJ1-2, with 7 bases matching TRBD1. The trim removed 2 bases at V and 2 bases at J, leaving 2 bases unmatched. The CDR3 covers 14 residues. Germline lookup yields CDR1 SEHNR and CDR2 FQNEAQ (reference sequence). CDR3 bases: TGTGCCAGCAGCTTAACGACAGGGAACTATGGCTACACCTTC. Amino acids: CASSLTTGNYGYTF.

The chain employs TRBV6-2 or TRBV6-3 and TRBJ2-1; 7 bases are a match to TRBD1. The CDR3 consists of 16 residues. Germline loops: CDR1 MNHEY, CDR2 SVGEGT. Trimming at V came to 6 bases and at J to 7 bases, leaving 15 bases not matched to a gene. The CDR3 protein is CASSPRLRGRSNEQFF. The CDR3 coding sequence is TGTGCCAGCAGCCCCCGTTTGAGGGGGCGCAGTAATGAGCAGTTCTTC.

The rearrangement joins TRBV5-1 to TRBJ2-1; TRBD2 is a possible D gene (5 bases). CDR3 length: 17 residues. The V gene lost 1 base and the J gene lost 2 bases, with 16 bases spanning the gap. Germline values: CDR1 SGHRS, CDR2 YFSETQ. The CDR3 here is CASSLIAGSLTYNEQFF. The CDR3 region has the DNA TGCGCCAGCAGCTTGATCGCGGGCAGCCTTACCTACAATGAGCAGTTCTTC.